This T cell receptor beta chain comes out of a study of blood T cell repertoires in COVID-19. Study-wide background: Some COVID-19 samples were acute and others convalescent; all came from the United States, Italy and Spain. Nucleic acid was either cDNA or gDNA, and it came from T cells, B-cell-depleted T cells, or PBMCs.

Original methodology: Estimation of nucleated cell counts was performed using reference gene primer amplification. The protocol was immunoSEQ multiplex PCR, while the TCRdb copy is restricted to in-frame clones and leaves out a portion. The V and J calls and the clone size are those of that table, but D and trimming were determined from the DNA. The sample includes about 120,000 clones, 80% to 90% of them seen just once. Trimming cost V 6 bases and J 1 base, with 7 bases left between them. This CDR3 is built from 13 residues. Germline assignment: CDR1 MNHEY and CDR2 SVGAGI. The chain recombines TRBV6-5 with TRBJ1-5, with D hard to call. The sequenced material came from peripheral blood. The TCR was taken from a man in his 70s with active or convalescent COVID-19. The CDR3 coding sequence is TGTGCCAGCAGAGGCAGGAGCAATCAGCCCCAGCATTTT. It yields the protein CASRGRSNQPQHF.